Listed below are T cell receptor beta chains from one sample, sequenced in a study of T cells in Graves' hyperthyroidism and ophthalmopathy. MiXCR, run by TCRdb on the multiplex PCR reads, gives a single entry per CDR3 protein. This table holds over 300,000 distinct CDR3 sequences, about 15% found once. Sequencing input: blood. The receptor source for this set is an older woman with Graves' hyperthyroidism. CDR3s include the opening cysteine and the closing phenylalanine or tryptophan. D genes are given only for firm matches. Clone size is not always given. Where it is, it says once, few, many or a class for expanded clones.

size,J,D,V,DNA,CDR3
many,TRBJ2-1,TRBD2,TRBV12-5,TGTGCTAGTGGTTACGGGGGAGGGATCTACAATGAGCAGTTCTTC,CASGYGGGIYNEQFF
.,TRBJ2-5,TRBD1,TRBV29-1,TGCAGCGTTGAAACAGGGGGCTGGAGGGAGACCCAGTACTTC,CSVETGGWRETQYF
many,TRBJ1-5,TRBD1,TRBV20-1,TGCAGTGCTACTCTCGGACAGGGGGGACAGCCCCAGCATTTT,CSATLGQGGQPQHF
many,TRBJ2-1,.,TRBV11-1,TGTGCCAGCAGCACCTCGGAGGGAACCTACAATGAGCAGTTCTTC,CASSTSEGTYNEQFF
few,TRBJ2-5,.,TRBV3-1,TGTGCCAGCAGCTGGGCCCTCTCGGGTACAAAGACCCAGTACTTC,CASSWALSGTKTQYF
many,TRBJ2-7,.,TRBV20-1,TGCAGTGCTAGGACGGGAGTAGGGGAGCAGTACTTC,CSARTGVGEQYF
few,TRBJ1-5,TRBD1,TRBV6-1,TGTGCCAGCAGTGAAATTCTGGGGGTAGGGGGCGATCAGCCCCAGCATTTT,CASSEILGVGGDQPQHF
many,TRBJ2-7,TRBD2,TRBV24-1,TGTGCCACCAGTGACGGGGGGACGATTTACGAGCAGTACTTC,CATSDGGTIYEQYF
many,TRBJ1-6,TRBD1,TRBV20-1,TGCAGTGCTAGAGACCTCGGTACAGGGGGAAATTCACCCCTCCACTTT,CSARDLGTGGNSPLHF
many,TRBJ2-7,TRBD2,TRBV3-1,TGTGCCAGCAGCTCTAGCGGCTCCTACGAGCAGTACTTC,CASSSSGSYEQYF
.,TRBJ2-1,TRBD2,TRBV12-5,TGTGCTAGTGGTTTACGTAGCGGGAGTTTATCCGGACACTATGAGCGGTTCTTC,CASGLRSGSLSGHYERFF
.,TRBJ2-4,.,TRBV14,TGTGCCAGCAGCCAAGTTGGCGGGGCCAAAAGCATTCAGTACTTC,CASSQVGGAKSIQYF
many,TRBJ2-1,.,TRBV7-9,TGTGCCAGCAGTTCAACCCGATCCGGGGATGAGCAGTTCTTC,CASSSTRSGDEQFF
few,TRBJ2-1,TRBD2,TRBV9,TGTGCCAGCAGCGTAGTGGAGCGGGAGTTCAATGAGCAGTTCTTC,CASSVVEREFNEQFF
many,TRBJ2-5,.,TRBV18,TGTGCCAGCTCACCACCCTCGGGGCCAGAGACCCAGTACTTC,CASSPPSGPETQYF
many,TRBJ1-1,TRBD1,TRBV6-1,TGTGCCAGCACCAAACCCCGACAGGGGCCATGGACGCGGAAAAACACTGAAGCTTTCTTT,CASTKPRQGPWTRKNTEAFF
few,TRBJ1-3,TRBD1,TRBV5-4,TGTGCCAGCAGCCTGGGACAGCCTGGAAACACCATATATTTT,CASSLGQPGNTIYF
.,TRBJ2-5,.,TRBV25-1,TGTGCCAGCAGTGCTTCCAGCGGGCCGGAGACCCAGTACTTC,CASSASSGPETQYF
.,TRBJ1-2,.,TRBV2,TGTGCCAGCAGTGGGGGGACGGCCTATGGCTACACCTTC,CASSGGTAYGYTF
few,TRBJ1-4,TRBD1,TRBV10-3,TGTGCCATTTCCCGGGGACAGGGGGGGGTTGAAAAACTGTTTTTT,CAISRGQGGVEKLFF
many,TRBJ2-1,.,TRBV6-1,TGTGCCAGCATAAGAGGAGTCCCTAAGTACAATGAGCAGTTCTTC,CASIRGVPKYNEQFF
.,TRBJ1-1,TRBD1,TRBV4-1,TGCGCCAGCAGCCAAAAGCAGGGGGCTAGCACTGAAGCTTTCTTT,CASSQKQGASTEAFF
.,TRBJ2-1,TRBD2,TRBV29-1,TGCAGCGTTGAATTCGGCGGGAGAGCTACTTACAATGAGCAGTTCTTC,CSVEFGGRATYNEQFF
few,TRBJ2-1,TRBD2,TRBV6-1,TGTGCCAGCAGCCGGGAGGATACGAATGAGCAGTTCTTC,CASSREDTNEQFF
many,TRBJ2-7,TRBD1,TRBV20-1,TGCAGTGCACCGACAGGGGGCGGCAACGAGCAGTACTTC,CSAPTGGGNEQYF
many,TRBJ2-7,.,TRBV5-1,TGCGCCAGCAGCTTGGGAGGACACACCTACGAGCAGTACTTC,CASSLGGHTYEQYF
many,TRBJ2-7,.,TRBV20-1,TGCAGTGCTAGAGTTGCGGGATCCGAGCAGTACTTC,CSARVAGSEQYF
few,TRBJ2-3,TRBD1,TRBV12-3/TRBV12-4,TGTGCCAGCAGTACAGGGGGGCCCAGCACAGATACGCAGTATTTT,CASSTGGPSTDTQYF
many,TRBJ2-1,TRBD2,TRBV20-1,TGCAGTGCAGCCGGCCGGAGCGGGAGGTCCGCCTACAATGAGCAGTTCTTC,CSAAGRSGRSAYNEQFF
.,TRBJ2-7,TRBD1,TRBV7-9,TGTGCCAGCAGCCAAGAGCCGGACAGGGGGCTAGGGGAGCAGTACTTC,CASSQEPDRGLGEQYF
few,TRBJ2-2,TRBD2,TRBV11-2,TGTGCCAGCAGCTTAGGACTAGCGGGAGACGGCGGGGAGCTGTTTTTT,CASSLGLAGDGGELFF
many,TRBJ2-3,.,TRBV5-1,TGCGCCAGCAGCTTGGACGGATTGGGCCCAGATACGCAGTATTTT,CASSLDGLGPDTQYF
many,TRBJ2-7,TRBD1,TRBV7-9,TGTGCCAGCAGCTTGGGGGACAGGGGGTCGCACGAGCAGTACTTC,CASSLGDRGSHEQYF
few,TRBJ1-6,TRBD1,TRBV2,TGTGCCAGCAGTTTCCGGGACAGGGATTCGGGACTCCACTTT,CASSFRDRDSGLHF
few,TRBJ2-1,TRBD2,TRBV2,TGTGCCAGCAGTCCAGATAGCGGGAGCGACAATGAGCAGTTCTTC,CASSPDSGSDNEQFF
many,TRBJ1-1,.,TRBV6-1,TGTGCCAGCAGTGTAATGGGGGCCACTGAAGCTTTCTTT,CASSVMGATEAFF
many,TRBJ2-3,TRBD1,TRBV10-3,TGTGCCATCAGGGGACAGGGTCGCACAGATACGCAGTATTTT,CAIRGQGRTDTQYF
.,TRBJ1-1,.,TRBV7-9,TGTGCCAGCAGCTTATTCCTAACAGCGAGGAACACTGAAGCTTTCTTT,CASSLFLTARNTEAFF
many,TRBJ2-3,.,TRBV2,TGTGCCAGCAGTGACCCTGTAGGCAGCACAGATACGCAGTATTTT,CASSDPVGSTDTQYF
many,TRBJ1-1,.,TRBV30,TGTGCCTGGGCTATGGGGACTGAAGCTTTCTTT,CAWAMGTEAFF
many,TRBJ2-4,TRBD1,TRBV30,TGTGCCTGGAGTATACAGGGGGCCAAAAACATTCAGTACTTC,CAWSIQGAKNIQYF
many,TRBJ1-2,TRBD1,TRBV27,TGTGCCAGCAGGGGGACAGGGTCTAACTATGGCTACACCTTC,CASRGTGSNYGYTF
many,TRBJ2-3,TRBD2,TRBV28,TGTGCCAGCAGTCTCCCGGGGGGTGCGTCCTCAGATACGCAGTATTTT,CASSLPGGASSDTQYF
many,TRBJ2-7,.,TRBV11-3,TGTGCCAGCAGCTTCAGGCTCCCGGGGACCTACGAGCAGTACTTC,CASSFRLPGTYEQYF
many,TRBJ2-5,TRBD2,TRBV12-3/TRBV12-4,TGTGCCAGCAGCCCTGGGACTAGCGGGAGCAAGACCCAGTACTTC,CASSPGTSGSKTQYF
.,TRBJ1-4,.,TRBV4-1,TGCGCCAGCAGCCACGTACTCAGGGATGAAAAACTGTTTTTT,CASSHVLRDEKLFF
many,TRBJ2-1,TRBD2,TRBV7-3,TGTGCCAGCAGCTCTAGGACGGGACTAGCGGGTGTCAATGAGCAGTTCTTC,CASSSRTGLAGVNEQFF
.,TRBJ1-2,.,TRBV11-2,TGTGCCAGCAGCTTGGGGGGCGCGGACAACTATGGCTACACCTTC,CASSLGGADNYGYTF
few,TRBJ1-5,.,TRBV7-9,TGTGTCAGCAGCCGGGGGAGCGGGGGAGGCGGCAATCAGCCCCAGCATTTT,CVSSRGSGGGGNQPQHF
.,TRBJ2-7,TRBD2,TRBV13,TGTGCCAGCAGCTTAGGCCGGGACTACCCCTACGAGCAGTACTTC,CASSLGRDYPYEQYF
many,TRBJ1-2,.,TRBV4-2,TGTGCCAGCAGCCAAGGTCCCTCCAGGACTCCTAATGGCTACACCTTC,CASSQGPSRTPNGYTF